A selection of T cell receptor beta chains follows, all from one sample in a study of graft-versus-host responses after intestinal transplantation. The data were produced by immunoSEQ multiplex PCR, yet TCRdb's version contains in-frame clones alone and is incomplete. The profile shows fewer than 80,000 clones, around nine tenths of them singletons. These receptors' antigens are unknown. Source: unstimulated CD8+ T cells sorted from spleen or lymph node cells, taken before transplant. The receptors derive from a human donor who was the organ donor for an intestinal transplant. Both conserved end residues are part of each CDR3. The order of the fields is clone size, J gene, V gene, D gene, CDR3 DNA, CDR3 protein. D genes are given only for firm matches. Where a row states a size, it is once, few, many or the class of an expanded clone; other rows omit it.

- TRBJ1-2 TRBV6-5 TRBD1 TGTGCCAGCAGTTACTCGACAGGGCAAGGCTACACCTTC CASSYSTGQGYTF
- TRBJ1-4 TRBV6-1 TRBD1 TGTGCCAGCAGTGAAATGGGGACAGGCGGTGAAAAACTGTTTTTT CASSEMGTGGEKLFF
- TRBJ2-7 TRBV28 TRBD1 TGTGCCAGCAGTCCAGCAACCGGGACAGGGTTTTACGAGCAGTACTTC CASSPATGTGFYEQYF
once TRBJ2-5 TRBV18 TRBD1 TGTGCCAGCTCCCCAGGACAGGGGGGTCAAGAGACCCAGTACTTC CASSPGQGGQETQYF
- TRBJ2-7 TRBV6-5 - TGTGCCAGCAGTTATTTAGTTGGAGAGGCCCCCTACGAGCAGTACTTC CASSYLVGEAPYEQYF
- TRBJ2-1 TRBV6-4 TRBD2 TGTGCCAGCACCGGACTAGCGGGAGAATGGGACAATGAGCAGTTCTTC CASTGLAGEWDNEQFF
- TRBJ2-7 TRBV6-4 - TGTGCCAGCAGTGAATCAGTGGGGCGGAGTCCCTACGAGCAGTACTTC CASSESVGRSPYEQYF
once TRBJ1-1 TRBV10-3 TRBD1 TGTGCCATCAGTGAGCCCACAGGGGGGATGAACACTGAAGCTTTCTTT CAISEPTGGMNTEAFF
once TRBJ2-3 TRBV11-2 TRBD1 TGTGCCAGCAGCTTAGGGTGGGGACAGAGCACAGATACGCAGTATTTT CASSLGWGQSTDTQYF
- TRBJ1-5 TRBV28 - TGTGCCAGCAGGATTACTGAAGGCAATCAGCCCCAGCATTTT CASRITEGNQPQHF
- TRBJ1-5 TRBV9 - TGTGCCAGCAGCGCCGGGGGGGGCCCCAATCAGCCCCAGCATTTT CASSAGGGPNQPQHF
- TRBJ1-5 TRBV29-1 TRBD1 TGCAGCGTTTTGGGTCAGGGGGAAAGTCAGCCCCAGCATTTT CSVLGQGESQPQHF
- TRBJ2-3 TRBV28 TRBD2 TGTGCCAGCAGTTTCGACGGGGGGGGAGATACGCAGTATTTT CASSFDGGGDTQYF
- TRBJ2-2 TRBV19 - TGTGCCAGTAGTATCGGAGCGGACCCGAACACCGGGGAGCTGTTTTTT CASSIGADPNTGELFF
- TRBJ2-7 TRBV5-1 - TGCGCCAGCAGCTTCTCCGGGATCCCCCCGCGGGAGCAGTACTTC CASSFSGIPPREQYF
- TRBJ2-1 TRBV13 TRBD1 TGTGCCGTTGGGACAGCTTTGAAGTTCTTC CAVGTALKFF
- TRBJ1-2 TRBV9 - TGTGCCAGCAGCGTAGGCAGGGAGGGCAGCGGCTACACCTTC CASSVGREGSGYTF
- TRBJ1-1 TRBV6-6 - TGTGCCAGCAGTTACTCTTATGAAGCTTTCTTT CASSYSYEAFF
- TRBJ2-2 TRBV19 TRBD2 TGTGCCAGTAGTATGGGCGGGAGTGGGTACACCGGGGAGCTGTTTTTT CASSMGGSGYTGELFF
- TRBJ2-3 TRBV5-3 TRBD1 TGTGCCAGAATTTGGGACAGAGAATTCTCTAGCACAGATACGCAGTATTTT CARIWDREFSSTDTQYF
- TRBJ1-1 TRBV7-9 TRBD1 TGTGCCAGCAGCTTAGTACCGGACAGGAGCACTGAAGCTTTCTTT CASSLVPDRSTEAFF
once TRBJ2-7 TRBV4-3 - TGCGCCAGCAGCCAAGATGCGGGAAGGGTCTACGAGCAGTACTTC CASSQDAGRVYEQYF
- TRBJ2-5 TRBV7-6 - TGTGCCAGCAGCTTACAGGGTCTCGGAGAGACCCAGTACTTC CASSLQGLGETQYF
- TRBJ1-1 TRBV21-1 - TGTGCCAGCCCTCGGACAGAGGGTGACACTGAAGCTTTCTTT CASPRTEGDTEAFF
once TRBJ2-7 TRBV19 TRBD1 TGTGCCAGTGGACAGGGAATCTACGAGCAGTACTTC CASGQGIYEQYF
- TRBJ2-1 TRBV9 TRBD2 TGTGCCAGCAGCGGTAGCGGGAGTAAAAATGAGCAGTTCTTC CASSGSGSKNEQFF
- TRBJ2-7 TRBV5-6 TRBD2 TGTGCCAGCAGCTTGGGCTCTAGCGGGTACGAGCAGTACTTC CASSLGSSGYEQYF
- TRBJ2-4 TRBV7-3 - TGTGCCAGCAGCTTAGGGGGGGCGGACATTCAGTACTTC CASSLGGADIQYF
- TRBJ1-1 TRBV4-2 - TGTGCCAGCAGCCAAGGGGAGGATCTGTTAGGCACTGAAGCTTTCTTT CASSQGEDLLGTEAFF